These 31 T cell receptor beta chains originate from one sample sequenced in a study of blood T cell repertoires in COVID-19. Sequencing used immunoSEQ multiplex PCR; TCRdb keeps in-frame clones, though not all of them. The sample has about 110,000 clones, roughly 88% seen once. What was sequenced was peripheral blood. These TCRs come from a man between 50 and 59 years old with active or convalescent COVID-19.

The chain recombines TRBV7-8 with TRBJ2-7; TRBD1 agrees at 8 bases. Looked up from germline, CDR1 is SGHVS and CDR2 is FQNEAQ. CDR3 length: 16 amino acids. V trimming: 4 bases; J trimming: 3 bases; junction bases outside the gene matches: 11. The CDR3 DNA reads TGTGCCAGCAGCTGGGCTGACAGGGGTGGCAACTACGAGCAGTACTTC. It encodes CASSWADRGGNYEQYF.

The CDR3 DNA sequence: TGTGCCAGCTCACCCCTAGCGGGAGATAACACCGGGGAGCTGTTTTTT. Its protein product is CASSPLAGDNTGELFF. The chain links TRBV18 to TRBJ2-2, with TRBD2 matching 10 bases. CDR1 KGHSH and CDR2 LQKENI come from the germline V gene. J gave up 2 bases and V 3 bases, and 3 bases lay outside the gene matches. This CDR3 comprises 16 residues.

V is TRBV28 and J is TRBJ1-1; D is unresolved. V dropped 11 bases and J dropped 3 bases, with 16 bases sitting between them. This CDR3 region has 13 residues. CDR1 MDHEN and CDR2 SYDVKM come from the germline V gene. CDR3 in DNA: TGTGCCGCTCAACGGGATCAGGACACTGAAGCTTTCTTT. Translated: CAAQRDQDTEAFF.

The chain employs TRBV19 and TRBJ1-5; 7 nucleotides line up with TRBD1. CDR3 size: 17 residues. Germline CDR1 reads LNHDA; CDR2 reads SQIVND (reference sequence). V shed 7 bases, J shed 6 bases, and the junction held 18 bases outside the gene matches. CDR3 DNA: TGTGCCAGTACCAGGGGTGGGGACAGTAACCATTTTCAGCCCCAGCATTTT. It yields the protein CASTRGGDSNHFQPQHF.

V is TRBV11-2 and J is TRBJ2-7; no clear D gene. The CDR3 totals 13 residues. Trimming shortened V by 1 base and J by 3 bases, and 7 bases separated the two germline ends. CDR1 and CDR2 (germline): SGHAT, FQNNGV. The CDR3 DNA sequence: TGTGCCAGCAGCTTAGCCCCGGTCTACGAGCAGTACTTC. This codes for CASSLAPVYEQYF. Full variable domain (outside the CDR3, taken from reference TRBV11-2 and TRBJ2-7): EAGVAQSPRYKIIEKRQSVAFWCNPISGHATLYWYQQILGQGPKLLIQFQNNGVVDDSQLPKDRFSAERLKGVDSTLKIQPAKLEDSAVYLCASSLAPVYEQYFGPGTRLTVT.

This chain connects TRBV20-1 to TRBJ2-7; TRBD1 agrees at 7 bases. Germline values: CDR1 DFQATT, CDR2 SNEGSKA (reference sequence). The CDR3 covers 13 residues. The V gene end was trimmed by 3 bases and the J gene end by 1 base; junction bases not matched to a gene: 3. The DNA of the CDR3 is TGCAGTGCTAGTGTGGGACAGTCCTACGAGCAGTACTTC. Translating it yields CSASVGQSYEQYF.

This clone came up once. J is TRBJ1-4 and V is TRBV30, with D tentatively TRBD1 (6 bases). The CDR3 spans 12 residues. Germline loops: CDR1 GTSNPN, CDR2 SVGIG (reference sequence). The germline V and J ends were trimmed by 4 bases and 8 bases, with 11 bases remaining between them. DNA of the CDR3: TGTGCCTGGAATACAGGGCAGGAAAAACTGTTTTTT. Encoded protein: CAWNTGQEKLFF.

CDR3 nucleotide sequence: TGTGCCAGCAGCCCCGGGACAGGGATCGCCGAGCAGTACTTC. Protein product: CASSPGTGIAEQYF. This chain joins TRBV7-9 and TRBJ2-7; 9 bases are shared with TRBD1. This CDR3 comprises 14 residues. V dropped 5 bases and J dropped 6; count of bases not matched to a gene: 8. Germline V gene lookup returns CDR1 SEHNR and CDR2 FQNEAQ (reference sequence).

This clone is a singleton in its sample. V is TRBV7-7 and J is TRBJ2-2; 7 bases are a match to TRBD1. The CDR3 runs 15 residues. Per germline, CDR1 SSHAT and CDR2 FNYEAQ (reference sequence). V shed 5 bases and J 2 bases; nucleotides not matched to a gene: 5. This CDR3 is CASSMGQPNTGELFF. In nucleotides, the CDR3 is TGTGCCAGCAGCATGGGACAGCCTAACACCGGGGAGCTGTTTTTT.

The V call is TRBV19, the J call TRBJ1-6; D unclear. CDR1 is LNHDA and CDR2 is SQIVND in the germline V gene (reference sequence). V shed 6 bases and J shed 0 bases, with 12 bases lying between them. This CDR3 has 16 amino acids. DNA for the CDR3: TGTGCCAGTAGCAAGGGAGCAAGCTCCTATAATTCACCCCTCCACTTT. Its translation: CASSKGASSYNSPLHF. The whole variable domain, filled in from reference TRBV19 and TRBJ1-6, reads DGGITQSPKYLFRKEGQNVTLSCEQNLNHDAMYWYRQDPGQGLRLIYYSQIVNDFQKGDIAEGYSVSREKKESFPLTVTSAQKNPTAFYLCASSKGASSYNSPLHFGNGTRLTVT.

V gene TRBV29-1 combines with J gene TRBJ1-2; 9 bases map to TRBD1. V gave up 4 bases and J gave up 4 bases; unmatched junction bases: 10. This CDR3 comprises 15 residues. Germline-derived CDR1 and CDR2 are SQVTM and ANQGSEA. The chain's CDR3 is CSVVLGGQGGYGYTF. CDR3 in DNA: TGCAGCGTTGTTTTAGGGGGACAGGGCGGCTATGGCTACACCTTC.

The chain uses TRBV6-5 and TRBJ1-4; possibly TRBD1 for D (6 bases). V was trimmed by 6 bases and J by 5 bases, leaving 13 bases between them. The CDR3 loop spans 14 amino acids. The germline gives CDR1 MNHEY, CDR2 SVGAGI. The CDR3 region is CASREGGSNEKLFF. The CDR3 DNA is TGTGCCAGCAGAGAGGGGGGGTCCAATGAAAAACTGTTTTTT.

This rearrangement joins TRBV2 to TRBJ2-1; perhaps TRBD2 as D (5 bases). Deletions cut 8 bases from V and 5 bases from J, with 13 bases between. The CDR3 length is 13 residues. Germline V gives CDR1 SNHLY, CDR2 FYNNEI. CDR3 nucleotides: TGTGCCAGCTCGAATAGAGGGAACAATGAGCAGTTCTTC. Its translation: CASSNRGNNEQFF.

The chain combines TRBV9 with TRBJ2-7, with TRBD2 matching 8 bases. CDR1 SGDLS and CDR2 YYNGEE come from the germline V gene. The junction had 13 bases not matched to a gene; V was cut back by 0 bases and J by 5 bases. The CDR3 is made up of 17 amino acids. CDR3 region: CASSVGAGDPSGDEQYF. Written as DNA, the CDR3 is TGTGCCAGCAGCGTAGGAGCGGGAGATCCTTCGGGGGACGAGCAGTACTTC.

The chain joins TRBV27 to TRBJ1-4; D is perhaps TRBD1 (5 bases). Germline V gene data show CDR1 as MNHEY and CDR2 as SMNVEV (reference sequence). V was pared by 4 bases and J by 0 bases, with 21 bases between. The CDR3 is 19 amino acids. Here the CDR3 reads CASSSNRDFTRATNEKLFF. The DNA for the CDR3 is TGTGCCAGCAGTTCTAACCGGGACTTTACTAGAGCAACTAATGAAAAACTGTTTTTT. Full variable domain (outside the CDR3, taken from reference TRBV27 and TRBJ1-4): EAQVTQNPRYLITVTGKKLTVTCSQNMNHEYMSWYRQDPGLGLRQIYYSMNVEVTDKGDVPEGYKVSRKEKRNFPLILESPSPNQTSLYFCASSSNRDFTRATNEKLFFGSGTQLSVL.

The genes are TRBV6-1 and TRBJ1-6; 10 bases align to TRBD1. Germline trimming cut 4 bases from V and 5 bases from J; bases unmatched to any gene: 8. This CDR3 contains 17 residues. Germline loops: CDR1 MNHNS, CDR2 SASEGT. The chain's CDR3 is CASSVPRDRGNNSPLHF. CDR3 DNA: TGTGCCAGCAGTGTCCCCCGGGACAGGGGTAATAATTCACCCCTCCACTTT.

CDR3 residues: CASRDRDGREPVIHEQYF. CDR3 DNA: TGCGCCAGCAGGGACAGGGACGGGCGGGAGCCCGTCATCCACGAGCAGTACTTC. The rearrangement uses TRBV5-1 and TRBJ2-7; D might be TRBD1 (8 bases). The CDR3 consists of 18 residues. Germline V gene lookup returns CDR1 SGHRS and CDR2 YFSETQ. Deletions cut 5 bases from V and 5 bases from J, with 29 bases between.

CDR3 nucleotide sequence: TGCAGCGTTGAAGGGGGACAGGCTGGACCAGGGTACGAGCAGTACTTC. Translation gives CSVEGGQAGPGYEQYF. V and J are TRBV29-1 and TRBJ2-7, with 8 bases that match TRBD1. The CDR3 length is 16 residues. Germline assignment: CDR1 SQVTM and CDR2 ANQGSEA. J lost 4 bases, V lost 1 base, and 12 bases had no gene match.

The rearrangement links TRBV18 to TRBJ2-2; 8 bases agree with TRBD2. The CDR3 consists of 15 residues. Trimming took 1 base from V and 8 from J; bases not matched to a gene: 6. CDR1 and CDR2 from the germline V gene are KGHSH and LQKENI. The CDR3, as DNA: TGTGCCAGCTCACCACTCCGGGAGGGCCAGGGGGAGCTGTTTTTT. Protein product: CASSPLREGQGELFF.

Here the CDR3 DNA reads TGTGCCAGCAGCTTGGGACAGGGGGCCGCAGATACGCAGTATTTT. Its translation is CASSLGQGAADTQYF. The J gene is TRBJ2-3, the V gene TRBV11-3; 12 bases fit TRBD1. Germline CDR1 SGHNT, CDR2 YENEEA. The CDR3 is 15 residues long. After removal of 3 bases from V and 4 bases from J, the junction contained 2 bases not matched to a gene.

The chain links TRBV2 to TRBJ1-2; TRBD1 matches 8 bases. CDR1 and CDR2 (germline): SNHLY, FYNNEI. CDR3 length equals 13 residues. V shed 6 bases and J 5 bases; nucleotides not matched to a gene: 5. The CDR3 is CASSPDRDYGYTF. As DNA, the CDR3 is TGTGCCAGCAGCCCGGACAGGGATTATGGCTACACCTTC.

The chain employs TRBV5-4 and TRBJ1-6, with 7 bases aligning to TRBD1. This CDR3 is built from 14 residues. From germline, CDR1 is SGHNT and CDR2 YYREEE (reference sequence). V gave up 0 bases and J gave up 7 bases; unmatched junction bases: 1. The CDR3 sequence: CASSLEQGNSPLHF. The CDR3 DNA follows: TGTGCCAGCAGCTTGGAACAGGGGAATTCACCCCTCCACTTT. Supplemented by reference TRBV5-4 and TRBJ1-6, the full variable domain reads ETGVTQSPTHLIKTRGQQVTLRCSSQSGHNTVSWYQQALGQGPQFIFQYYREEENGRGNFPPRFSGLQFPNYSSELNVNALELDDSALYLCASSLEQGNSPLHFGNGTRLTVT.

The V call is TRBV30, the J call TRBJ1-2; weak D call: TRBD1 (6 bases). There are 15 residues in the CDR3. V was cut by 0 bases and J by 1 base, with 12 bases left in between. Germline assignment: CDR1 GTSNPN and CDR2 SVGIG (reference sequence). This CDR3 reads CAWSVRGTINYGYTF. CDR3 coding DNA: TGTGCCTGGAGTGTACGAGGGACAATTAACTATGGCTACACCTTC.

This CDR3 is CASSLLQGNQPQHF. The DNA of the CDR3 is TGCGCCAGCAGCTTGTTGCAGGGGAATCAGCCCCAGCATTTT. This chain uses TRBV5-1 with TRBJ1-5; tentatively, D is TRBD1 (6 bases). Trimming left V 1 base short and J 4 bases short, with 9 bases between. The CDR3 has 14 residues. The germline V gene has CDR1 SGHRS and CDR2 YFSETQ.

This clone was recorded once. The V call is TRBV28, the J call TRBJ1-1; TRBD1 is a possible D gene (5 bases). CDR1 and CDR2 (germline): MDHEN, SYDVKM. V was cut by 8 bases and J by 0 bases, with 19 bases left in between. This CDR3 has 16 amino acids. The CDR3 DNA follows: TGTGCCAGCGTGGCGCATGGGGGAGGGGTGAACACTGAAGCTTTCTTT. As protein: CASVAHGGGVNTEAFF.

This rearrangement joins TRBV6-2 or TRBV6-3 to TRBJ1-1, with a possible D match to TRBD1 (5 bases). The germline CDR1 and CDR2 sequences are MNHEY and SVGEGT. The CDR3 is made up of 17 amino acids. The V end lost 3 bases, the J end lost 2 bases, and 19 bases lay between the germline ends. The CDR3 DNA is TGTGCCAGCAGTTATCGTTTGGTGGGACTTAGCAACACTGAAGCTTTCTTT. This codes for CASSYRLVGLSNTEAFF.

V is TRBV30 and J is TRBJ1-1; 8 bases are a match to TRBD1. The V gene end was trimmed by 5 bases and the J gene end by 3 bases; junction bases not matched to a gene: 11. Germline loops: CDR1 GTSNPN, CDR2 SVGIG (reference sequence). The CDR3 has 15 residues. The CDR3 DNA sequence: TGTGCCTGGTTCCCCCTCAGGGGGCGTTACACTGAAGCTTTCTTT. This gives the protein CAWFPLRGRYTEAFF.

The V call is TRBV13, the J call TRBJ2-4; 8 nucleotides line up with TRBD2. The trim removed 0 bases at V and 8 bases at J, leaving 3 bases unmatched. The CDR3 loop spans 14 amino acids. Germline lookup yields CDR1 PRHDT and CDR2 FYEKMQ (reference sequence). Written as DNA, the CDR3 is TGTGCCAGCAGCTTAGGGTCGCGGGAGGACATTCAGTACTTC. Translated, it gives CASSLGSREDIQYF.

The chain recombines TRBV10-3 with TRBJ1-2, with TRBD1 matching 8 bases. The CDR3 covers 14 residues. Losses at the gene ends were 6 bases for V and 8 bases for J; bases not matched to a gene: 11. CDR1 is ENHRY, CDR2 SYGVKD, per germline. The CDR3 DNA reads TGTGCCATCAGGATGGACAGGGCGGCGGGCGGCTACACCTTC. Its translation is CAIRMDRAAGGYTF.

The rearrangement joins TRBV9 to TRBJ2-3; 15 bases line up with TRBD2. This CDR3 has 16 residues. The germline gives CDR1 SGDLS, CDR2 YYNGEE. The junction had 1 base not matched to a gene; V was cut back by 5 bases and J by 0 bases. The CDR3 spells CASRGLAGGSTDTQYF. The CDR3 coding sequence is TGTGCCAGCAGGGGACTAGCGGGAGGCAGCACAGATACGCAGTATTTT.

This chain links TRBV28 with TRBJ2-3; TRBD1 matches at 7 bases. Germline loops: CDR1 MDHEN, CDR2 SYDVKM. The CDR3 is made up of 13 amino acids. Trimming cost V 6 bases and J 2 bases; bases outside gene matches: 2. CDR3 residues: CASRGQNTDTQYF. The CDR3 nucleotides read TGTGCCAGCAGGGGACAGAACACAGATACGCAGTATTTT.